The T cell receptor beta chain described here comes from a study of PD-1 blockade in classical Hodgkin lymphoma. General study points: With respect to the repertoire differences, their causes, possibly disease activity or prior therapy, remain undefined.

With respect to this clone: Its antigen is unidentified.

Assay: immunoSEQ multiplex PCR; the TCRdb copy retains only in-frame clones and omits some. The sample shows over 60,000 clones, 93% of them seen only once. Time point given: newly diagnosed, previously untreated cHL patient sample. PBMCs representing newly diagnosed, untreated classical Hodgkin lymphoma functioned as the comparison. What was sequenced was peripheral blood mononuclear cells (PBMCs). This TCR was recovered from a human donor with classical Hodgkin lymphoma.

As DNA, the CDR3 is TGTGCCAGCAGGGCCCCAGGTTATAATTCACCCCTCCACTTT. Its protein product is CASRAPGYNSPLHF. The V gene is TRBV6-1, the J gene TRBJ1-6, with D unclear. This CDR3 is built from 14 residues. In germline, CDR1 is MNHNS, CDR2 SASEGT. Trimming left V 6 bases short and J 4 bases short, with 10 bases between.